The clone carrying this T cell receptor beta chain was observed many times. Time point indicated: persistent/refractory GD, antithyroid drugs over 5 years with positive TRAb. PBMC RNA was the source of the TCR library. The data were taken from a study of regulatory T cells in long-lasting Graves disease. In germline, CDR1 is SGHTA, CDR2 FQGNSA. The CDR3 has 15 amino acids. V lost 3 bases to trimming and J lost 5 bases, with 16 bases between them. iRepertoire HTBI primers and Arm-PCR of CDR3 regions built TCR beta libraries. In TCRdb, the multiplex PCR reads were re-called with MiXCR into one record per CDR3 protein. The sample consists of about 340,000 distinct CDR3 sequences, 15% to 20% of them appearing once.

This clonotype originated in a female donor with Graves disease. The V call is TRBV7-2, the J call TRBJ1-1, with D maybe TRBD1 (6 bases). The sample was peripheral blood mononuclear cells (PBMCs), taken when the disease was refractory, from a patient treated with antithyroid drugs. The CDR3 sequence: CASSLLSWDITEAFF. DNA for the CDR3: TGTGCCAGCAGCTTGCTGTCCTGGGACATAACTGAAGCTTTCTTT.